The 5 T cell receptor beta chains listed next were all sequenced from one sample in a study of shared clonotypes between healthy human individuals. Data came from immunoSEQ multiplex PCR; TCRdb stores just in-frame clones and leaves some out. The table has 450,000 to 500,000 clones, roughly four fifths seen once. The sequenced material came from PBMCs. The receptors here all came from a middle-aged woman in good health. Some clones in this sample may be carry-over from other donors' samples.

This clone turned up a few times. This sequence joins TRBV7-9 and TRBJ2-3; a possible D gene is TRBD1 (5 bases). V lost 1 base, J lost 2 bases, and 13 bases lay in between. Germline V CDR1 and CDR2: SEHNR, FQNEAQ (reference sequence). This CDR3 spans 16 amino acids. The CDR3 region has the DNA TGTGCCAGCAGCTTAGATGGGCAGGGATTCACAGATACGCAGTATTTT. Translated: CASSLDGQGFTDTQYF.

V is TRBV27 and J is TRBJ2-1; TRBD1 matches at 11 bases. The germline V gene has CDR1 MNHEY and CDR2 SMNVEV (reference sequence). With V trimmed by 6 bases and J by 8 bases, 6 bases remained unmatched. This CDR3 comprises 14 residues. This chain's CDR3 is CASRRGQGAYEQFF. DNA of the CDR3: TGTGCCAGCAGGCGTGGACAGGGGGCCTATGAGCAGTTCTTC.

The CDR3 loop reads CASRLQGAGYGYTF. The CDR3 nucleotides are TGTGCCAGCAGGTTACAGGGGGCCGGCTATGGCTACACCTTC. The chain has TRBV28 and TRBJ1-2; TRBD1 aligns across 9 bases. The CDR3 covers 14 residues. Germline lookup yields CDR1 MDHEN and CDR2 SYDVKM. V was pared by 6 bases and J by 4 bases, with 6 bases of the junction left unmatched.

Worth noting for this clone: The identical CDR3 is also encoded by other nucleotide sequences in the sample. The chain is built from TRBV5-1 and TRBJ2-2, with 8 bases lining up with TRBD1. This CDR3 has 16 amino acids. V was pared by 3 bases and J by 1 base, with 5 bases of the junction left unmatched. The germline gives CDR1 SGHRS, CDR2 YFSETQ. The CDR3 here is CASSSQGARNTGELFF. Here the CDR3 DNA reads TGCGCCAGCAGCTCGCAGGGGGCGCGGAACACCGGGGAGCTGTTTTTT.

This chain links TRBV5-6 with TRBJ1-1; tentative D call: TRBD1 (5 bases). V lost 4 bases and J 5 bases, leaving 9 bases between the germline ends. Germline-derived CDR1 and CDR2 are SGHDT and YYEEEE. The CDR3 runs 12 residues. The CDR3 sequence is CASSLPGTEAFF. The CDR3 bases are TGTGCCAGCAGCCTTCCAGGGACTGAAGCTTTCTTT. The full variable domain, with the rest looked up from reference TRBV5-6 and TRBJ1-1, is DAGVTQSPTHLIKTRGQQVTLRCSPKSGHDTVSWYQQALGQGPQFIFQYYEEEERQRGNFPDRFSGHQFPNYSSELNVNALLLGDSALYLCASSLPGTEAFFGQGTRLTVV.